Below, 17 T cell receptor beta chains from the same sample are listed, as sequenced in a study of blood T cells in healthy people across ages. A second 7 to 11 cycle PCR used barcoded and J-beta primers. TCRdb ran MiXCR on the 5' RACE reads and lists one entry per CDR3 protein. Altogether 800,000 to 1,300,000 distinct CDR3 sequences are present, around 25% being singletons, with the ten largest covering less than 0.85%. This sample was shared with a second study, whose subject was T cells of mothers and their children.

The source material was blood. All receptors come from a girl under 10 years old in good health.

Details on this clonotype: One end of the junction is discordant with germline, which a read error may explain. The chain joins TRBV2 to TRBJ2-5; D unclear. The germline gives CDR1 SNHLY, CDR2 FYNNEI. This CDR3 comprises 14 residues. DNA of the CDR3: TGTGCCTGCAGCAAGGCCCTGTCCCAAGAGACCCAGTACTTC. As protein: CACSKALSQETQYF.

V gene TRBV5-1 combines with J gene TRBJ2-3; D remains ambiguous. The germline V gene encodes CDR1 SGHRS and CDR2 YFSETQ. The V end lost 3 bases, the J end lost 1 base, and 12 bases lay between the germline ends. CDR3 size: 15 residues. The CDR3 DNA sequence: TGCGCCAGCAGCTCAGACGTTCCTCGCACAGATACGCAGTATTTT. This translates into CASSSDVPRTDTQYF.

The genes are TRBV20-1 and TRBJ2-7; TRBD1 agrees at 7 bases. Germline CDR1 DFQATT, CDR2 SNEGSKA (reference sequence). V lost 5 bases to trimming and J lost 4 bases; unmatched junction nucleotides: 5. The CDR3 is 12 residues long. The CDR3 DNA follows: TGCAGTGCTGACTACAGGGGTTACGAGCAGTACTTC. Translation gives CSADYRGYEQYF.

This chain connects TRBV2 to TRBJ2-5; D call uncertain. The CDR3 is 12 residues long. With 6 bases removed from V and 4 bases from J, the gap between germline ends came to 9 bases. Germline CDR1 is SNHLY and CDR2 is FYNNEI. The CDR3 sequence is CASRGILETQYF. CDR3 in DNA: TGTGCCAGCAGGGGGATCTTAGAGACCCAGTACTTC.

V gene TRBV13 combines with J gene TRBJ1-2; D is undetermined. This CDR3 contains 14 residues. Germline V gives CDR1 PRHDT, CDR2 FYEKMQ (reference sequence). The ends were cut back, 3 bases at V and 4 bases at J, with 12 bases in the middle. DNA for the CDR3: TGTGCCAGCAGCTTTACCGGGCACCTCTATGGCTACACCTTC. It codes for CASSFTGHLYGYTF.

The rearrangement links TRBV7-9 to TRBJ2-1; D may be TRBD2 (6 bases). Judging by the DNA end, TRBJ2-7 fits better; the J call may be wrong. Germline V gene sequence: CDR1 SEHNR, CDR2 FQNEAQ (reference sequence). The CDR3 is 16 residues long. The CDR3 reads CASSSARDSGAYEQYF. As DNA, the CDR3 is TGTGCCAGCAGCTCCGCCCGGGACTCGGGGGCCTACGAGCAGTACTTC.

The chain uses TRBV5-1 and TRBJ1-1; tentative D call: TRBD1 (5 bases). The CDR3 extends over 16 amino acids. Germline V gene lookup returns CDR1 SGHRS and CDR2 YFSETQ. Trimming removed 4 bases from V and 3 bases from J, with 19 bases in between. The CDR3 here is CASSVLAGEWYTEAFF. The CDR3 DNA follows: TGCGCCAGCAGCGTGTTAGCGGGGGAGTGGTACACTGAAGCTTTCTTT.

Many counts were recorded for this clonotype. The chain links TRBV27 to TRBJ2-7; D is unresolved. V lost 6 bases and J lost 4, with 16 bases in between. CDR3 length: 14 residues. Germline CDR1 and CDR2: MNHEY and SMNVEV (reference sequence). The CDR3 coding sequence is TGTGCCAGCAGCCCCGACCGCCCAAGGTACGAGCAGTACTTC. Translating it yields CASSPDRPRYEQYF.

This chain joins TRBV20-1 and TRBJ1-4; D is unresolved. Trimming took 4 bases from V and 0 from J, leaving 6 bases between them. CDR3 length: 13 amino acids. Germline CDR1 and CDR2: DFQATT and SNEGSKA (reference sequence). CDR3 nucleotides: TGCAGTGCTACAGGCCCAACTAATGAAAAACTGTTTTTT. Residues: CSATGPTNEKLFF.

The count of this clonotype is one. The chain is built from TRBV4-1 and TRBJ2-7; 8 bases line up with TRBD1. Germline CDR1 and CDR2: MGHRA and YSYEKL. The CDR3 contains 15 residues. The V segment lost 0 bases and the J segment 8 bases; nucleotides outside the gene matches: 9. CDR3 amino acids: CASSQDHGQGIKQYF. Here the CDR3 DNA reads TGCGCCAGCAGCCAAGATCACGGACAGGGAATCAAGCAGTACTTC.

The V and J genes are TRBV27 and TRBJ2-1; D is uncertain. The V end was cut by 2 bases, the J end by 5 bases, with 7 bases between. The CDR3 length is 13 residues. Germline V CDR1 and CDR2: MNHEY, SMNVEV (reference sequence). The CDR3 sequence: CASSLVQHNEQFF. CDR3 sequence (DNA): TGTGCCAGCAGTTTAGTACAGCACAATGAGCAGTTCTTC.

This chain joins TRBV20-1 and TRBJ2-7; a weak D match, TRBD1 (6 bases). The CDR3 totals 12 residues. V lost 7 bases to trimming and J lost 2 bases, with 12 bases between them. From germline, CDR1 is DFQATT and CDR2 SNEGSKA (reference sequence). In DNA form, the CDR3 reads TGCAGTGGGCAGGACAGAACCTACGAGCAGTACTTC. It is translated as CSGQDRTYEQYF.

This clonotype has more than one count but fewer than ten. CDR3 amino acids: CSVSDRGEQFF. The CDR3 region has the DNA TGCAGTGTAAGTGACCGAGGGGAGCAGTTCTTC. The V call is TRBV20-1, the J call TRBJ2-1; tentatively, D is TRBD2 (5 bases). Germline values: CDR1 DFQATT, CDR2 SNEGSKA (reference sequence). The CDR3 totals 11 residues. Between the trimmed V and J ends, which lost 7 bases and 10 bases, there was a span of 14 bases.

The rearrangement uses TRBV9 and TRBJ2-6; 7 bases fit TRBD2. Germline V gene lookup returns CDR1 SGDLS and CDR2 YYNGEE. Trimming removed 6 bases from V and 0 bases from J; junction bases left unmatched: 6. The CDR3 totals 16 residues. The CDR3 DNA reads TGTGCCAGCACAAGCGGGGTGAACTCTGGGGCCAACGTCCTGACTTTC. This codes for CASTSGVNSGANVLTF.

This clonotype was seen a few times. The rearrangement joins TRBV27 to TRBJ2-1; D is ambiguous. The CDR3 sequence is 16 residues long. Looked up from germline, CDR1 is MNHEY and CDR2 is SMNVEV (reference sequence). The V and J ends lost 1 base and 6 bases respectively, with 16 bases between them. CDR3 protein: CASSLLLGSSLNEQFF. In DNA, the CDR3 is TGTGCCAGCAGTTTATTGCTAGGAAGTTCCCTCAATGAGCAGTTCTTC.

CDR3 bases: TGTGCCAGCAGACCGCGCATCGGGACATCGAACGAGCAGTACTTC. This translates into CASRPRIGTSNEQYF. The rearrangement links TRBV6-2 or TRBV6-3 to TRBJ2-5, with D possibly being TRBD1 (6 bases). The J call is doubtful: the DNA matches TRBJ2-7 better. CDR1 MNHEY and CDR2 SVGEGT come from the germline V gene. This CDR3 region has 15 residues.

The chain joins TRBV12-3 or TRBV12-4 to TRBJ2-7, with D hard to call. V lost 5 bases, J lost 3 bases, and 17 bases lay in between. The CDR3 runs 15 residues. CDR3 coding DNA: TGTGCCAGCAGTCCACCGAGTTTAGAGGTCTACGAGCAGTACTTC. It encodes CASSPPSLEVYEQYF.